This TCR beta chain originates from a study of blood T cell repertoires in COVID-19. The overall study: Sites in the United States, Italy and Spain provided acute and convalescent COVID-19 samples. Nucleic acid was either cDNA or gDNA, and it came from T cells, B-cell-depleted T cells, or PBMCs.

The method was immunoSEQ multiplex PCR; TCRdb's version includes in-frame clones alone and lacks a portion of them. The sample contains roughly 100,000 clones, roughly 80% of which appear only once. This CDR3 is built from 14 residues. J was trimmed by 5 bases and V by 6 bases; bases with no gene match: 7. In germline, CDR1 is SNHLY, CDR2 FYNNEI. The sequence was collected from a woman in her 70s with acute or convalescent COVID-19. The chain carries TRBV2 and TRBJ1-2; the match to TRBD1 covers 9 bases. Sequenced: peripheral blood. CDR3 bases: TGTGCCAGCAGCCCCGACAGGGGGAGGTATGGCTACACCTTC. This gives the protein CASSPDRGRYGYTF.